Listed here are 21 T cell receptor beta chains from one sample, sequenced in a study of Graves' ophthalmopathy and Graves' hyperthyroidism. From RNA, the CDR3 regions of TCR beta chains were amplified and sequenced. The workflow started with a first-round RT-PCR run with HTBI primers and then moved on to a second-round multiplex PCR. Via MiXCR, TCRdb re-called the multiplex PCR reads, giving one row per CDR3 protein. Here the sample spans 600,000 to 700,000 distinct CDR3 sequences, approximately 39% being singletons. The sample was peripheral blood. The receptors shown here come from an adult man with Graves' ophthalmopathy.

A remark on this clonotype: In this CDR3 the conserved last residue, phenylalanine or tryptophan, is missing, so a read error is likely. V usage is TRBV25-1 and J usage is TRBJ1-5; 9 bases fit TRBD1. Germline trimming cut 2 bases from V and 2 bases from J; bases unmatched to any gene: 4. The CDR3 sequence is 16 residues long. Germline V gene data show CDR1 as MGHDK and CDR2 as SYGVNS. Written as DNA, the CDR3 is TGTGCCAGCAGTGAAGCCCGGACAGGGGGCAATCAGCCCCAGCATCTT. Translated: CASSEARTGGNQPQHL.

In its sample, this clonotype was seen many times. The chain links TRBV2 to TRBJ2-5; D is uncertain. V lost 6 bases to trimming and J lost 1 base, with 9 bases between them. There are 13 residues in the CDR3. Germline V gene data show CDR1 as SNHLY and CDR2 as FYNNEI. The CDR3 is CASSPVSQETQYF. Here the CDR3 DNA reads TGTGCCAGCAGCCCCGTTTCCCAAGAGACCCAGTACTTC.

The genes are TRBV3-1 and TRBJ2-7; D is ambiguous. There are 12 residues in the CDR3. The V and J ends lost 1 base and 4 bases respectively, with 5 bases between them. The germline gives CDR1 LGHDT, CDR2 YNNKEL (reference sequence). CDR3 nucleotides: TGTGCCAGCAGCCAAGCCACGTACGAGCAGTACTTC. Protein product: CASSQATYEQYF.

Remarks on this clonotype: The junction does not match germline at one end; this may be a read error. This sequence joins TRBV5-1 and TRBJ1-2; D ambiguous. The CDR3 consists of 13 residues. Looked up from germline, CDR1 is SGHRS and CDR2 is YFSETQ. The CDR3 protein is CASSLDTNYGHTF. The DNA of the CDR3 is TGCGCCAGCAGCCTTGATACGAACTATGGCCACACCTTC.

Concerning this clonotype: Given a much more abundant clone one base away, this may be a read error. The rearrangement links TRBV4-3 to TRBJ2-5; 10 bases match TRBD1. The CDR3 totals 15 residues. Germline V gives CDR1 LGHNA, CDR2 YSLEER. The CDR3 protein is CASSQTGQGHETQCF. CDR3 sequence (DNA): TGCGCCAGCAGCCAAACGGGACAGGGGCACGAGACCCAGTGCTTC.

The CDR3 reads CASSQVQSSGNTIYF. The CDR3 DNA reads TGTGCCAGCAGCCAAGTGCAGAGCTCTGGAAACACCATATATTTT. This chain links TRBV25-1 with TRBJ1-3; the D is unclear. V was pared by 6 bases and J by 0 bases, with 12 bases between. The germline gives CDR1 MGHDK, CDR2 SYGVNS. The length of the CDR3 is 15 residues.

This clonotype was detected ten times or more. The rearrangement uses TRBV2 and TRBJ2-7; 10 bases match TRBD2. This CDR3 region has 14 residues. The ends lost 4 bases at V and 4 bases at J; junction bases unmatched: 4. Germline V lookup: CDR1 SNHLY, CDR2 FYNNEI. The CDR3 nucleotides are TGTGCCAGCAGTGGCGGGACTAGCGCTTACGAGCAGTACTTC. This encodes CASSGGTSAYEQYF. The full variable domain, in which reference TRBV2 and TRBJ2-7 provide the parts outside the CDR3, is EPEVTQTPSHQVTQMGQEVILRCVPISNHLYFYWYRQILGQKVEFLVSFYNNEISEKSEIFDDQFSVERPDGSNFTLKIRSTKLEDSAMYFCASSGGTSAYEQYFGPGTRLTVT.

This clonotype has ten or more counts. J is TRBJ1-4 and V is TRBV4-3; no clear D. V lost 5 bases to trimming and J lost 8 bases, with 18 bases between them. This CDR3 has 15 residues. Germline values: CDR1 LGHNA, CDR2 YSLEER. The CDR3 nucleotides are TGCGCCAGCAGCGGAAGCGAAGGAATTGGCGAAAAACTGTTTTTT. As protein: CASSGSEGIGEKLFF.

The rearrangement uses TRBV10-2 and TRBJ1-1; unclear D gene. CDR1 is WSHSY, CDR2 SAAADI, per germline. Deletions cut 11 bases from V and 5 bases from J, with 12 bases between. The CDR3 is 11 amino acids. This CDR3 reads CAGTSATEAFF. CDR3 sequence (DNA): TGCGCCGGCACCAGCGCGACTGAAGCTTTCTTT.

This clonotype came up many times. The J gene is TRBJ2-7, the V gene TRBV2; 9 bases are shared with TRBD1. The germline gives CDR1 SNHLY, CDR2 FYNNEI. The CDR3 is 15 residues long. V gave up 7 bases and J gave up 4 bases; unmatched junction bases: 11. The CDR3 spells CASNPFGTGKYEQYF. The DNA of the CDR3 is TGTGCCAGCAACCCATTCGGGACAGGGAAATACGAGCAGTACTTC.

This clonotype was found a few times. Germline and junction disagree at one end, which may indicate a read error. The CDR3 DNA reads as TGTGCCAGCAGTTACTCGGGACTGAGAGCCTACGAGCAGTACTTC. This sequence encodes CASSYSGLRAYEQYF. The rearrangement links TRBV10-3 to TRBJ2-7, with D perhaps matching TRBD2 (6 bases). There are 15 residues in the CDR3. Per germline, CDR1 ENHRY and CDR2 SYGVKD.

The chain has TRBV25-1 and TRBJ2-3, with TRBD2 matching over 12 bases. V lost 6 bases to trimming and J lost 5 bases; unmatched junction nucleotides: 12. Germline V gives CDR1 MGHDK, CDR2 SYGVNS. This CDR3 comprises 17 residues. The CDR3 here is CASSGKPGLAGQDTQYF. The CDR3 bases are TGTGCCAGCAGCGGAAAGCCTGGACTAGCGGGACAAGATACGCAGTATTTT.

The sample holds many counts of this clonotype. The chain carries TRBV10-3 and TRBJ2-7, with 9 bases lining up with TRBD1. Germline V gene lookup returns CDR1 ENHRY and CDR2 SYGVKD. The CDR3 loop spans 16 amino acids. V shed 6 bases, J shed 0 bases, and the junction held 9 bases outside the gene matches. As DNA, the CDR3 is TGTGCCATCAGCTATTCCCCGGGACAGGGCTCCTACGAGCAGTACTTC. It codes for CAISYSPGQGSYEQYF.

This clonotype appeared many times. Compared with germline, one end of the junction differs, possibly owing to a read error. The V gene is TRBV7-9, the J gene TRBJ1-2; no clear D gene. Germline CDR1 reads SEHNR; CDR2 reads FQNEAQ (reference sequence). The CDR3 extends over 12 amino acids. The CDR3 sequence is CASSFGPDGYAF. The CDR3 coding sequence is TGTGCCAGCAGCTTCGGCCCCGATGGCTACGCCTTC.

This clonotype appeared a few times. The V call is TRBV9, the J call TRBJ2-2, with D hard to call. The germline V and J ends were trimmed by 1 base and 6 bases, with 7 bases remaining between them. The germline gives CDR1 SGDLS, CDR2 YYNGEE. The CDR3 consists of 13 residues. CDR3 in amino acids: CASSVWEAGELFF. CDR3 DNA: TGTGCCAGCAGCGTATGGGAAGCCGGGGAGCTGTTTTTT.

The CDR3 bases are TGTGCCAGCAGCGGAGGGACAGGGGGCGGATATAATTCACCCCTCCACTTT. Amino acid sequence: CASSGGTGGGYNSPLHF. The chain carries TRBV7-8 and TRBJ1-6; the match to TRBD1 covers 12 bases. Germline CDR1 reads SGHVS; CDR2 reads FQNEAQ. The CDR3 covers 17 residues. Trimming cost V 5 bases and J 4 bases; bases outside gene matches: 6.

This sequence joins TRBV7-8 and TRBJ1-1; tentatively, D is TRBD1 (5 bases). Germline CDR1 and CDR2: SGHVS and FQNEAQ. V was shortened by 8 bases and J by 4 bases, with 20 bases between the two germline ends. CDR3 length: 15 amino acids. CDR3 DNA: TGTGCCAGCTCCCCTAGTTTGACAGAGGGCACTGAAGCTTTCTTT. It codes for CASSPSLTEGTEAFF.

The chain employs TRBV7-2 and TRBJ1-2, with D perhaps TRBD1 (6 bases). V was clipped by 3 bases and J by 2 bases, with 10 bases between them. Per the germline V gene, CDR1 is SGHTA and CDR2 is FQGNSA. The length of the CDR3 is 14 residues. CDR3 nucleotide sequence: TGTGCCAGCAGCTTGTTTGGGGGCAACTATGGCTACACCTTC. Protein product: CASSLFGGNYGYTF.

In this sample, this clonotype turned up many times. J is TRBJ2-7 and V is TRBV5-1; unclear D gene. The CDR3 is 14 residues long. V was trimmed by 0 bases and J by 6 bases, leaving 13 bases between them. Germline V gene lookup returns CDR1 SGHRS and CDR2 YFSETQ. CDR3: CASSLVGGISEQYF. CDR3 sequence (DNA): TGCGCCAGCAGCTTGGTGGGTGGTATCTCCGAGCAGTACTTC.

The rearrangement uses TRBV20-1 and TRBJ1-4, with D possibly TRBD1 on 5 matching bases. The CDR3 sequence is 15 residues long. Germline values: CDR1 DFQATT, CDR2 SNEGSKA (reference sequence). The V and J ends lost 1 base and 2 bases respectively, with 11 bases between them. CDR3 sequence: CSARVKGLTNEKLFF. CDR3 DNA sequence: TGCAGTGCTAGAGTTAAGGGGCTGACTAATGAAAAACTGTTTTTT.

This clonotype was counted ten times or more. The rearrangement uses TRBV14 and TRBJ2-2, with a possible D match to TRBD1 (5 bases). Per the germline V gene, CDR1 is SGHDN and CDR2 is FVKESK. Trimming shortened V by 5 bases and J by 5 bases, and 12 bases separated the two germline ends. The CDR3 length is 14 residues. Written as DNA, the CDR3 is TGTGCCAGCAGCGCGAGCGCAGGGACCGGGGAGCTGTTTTTT. Protein product: CASSASAGTGELFF. The variable domain in full, completed from reference TRBV14 and TRBJ2-2, reads EAGVTQFPSHSVIEKGQTVTLRCDPISGHDNLYWYRRVMGKEIKFLLHFVKESKQDESGMPNNRFLAERTGGTYSTLKVQPAELEDSGVYFCASSASAGTGELFFGEGSRLTVL.